Shown below are 8 T cell receptor beta chains from a single sample sequenced in a study of control samples from healthy donors and cancer patients. Generated by immunoSEQ multiplex PCR, the TCRdb table keeps only in-frame clones and is missing some. The sample records over 85,000 clones, more than 75% being singletons. The sequenced sample consisted of PBMCs. These receptors came from a woman aged 55-70 years with lung cancer.

The rearrangement uses TRBV29-1 and TRBJ2-7, with 8 bases identical to TRBD1. CDR1 SQVTM and CDR2 ANQGSEA come from the germline V gene. After removal of 7 bases from V and 5 bases from J, the junction contained 7 bases not matched to a gene. The CDR3 totals 12 residues. The DNA for the CDR3 is TGCAGCGCGTGGACAGGGAACCACGAGCAGTACTTC. This translates into CSAWTGNHEQYF.

This clone was recorded only once. The genes are TRBV5-4 and TRBJ2-7, with D uncertain. CDR3 size: 15 residues. Germline V gene lookup returns CDR1 SGHNT and CDR2 YYREEE (reference sequence). Deletions cut 0 bases from V and 1 base from J, with 11 bases between. CDR3 sequence: CASSLETGRSYEQYF. CDR3 nucleotide sequence: TGTGCCAGCAGCTTGGAAACGGGCCGGTCCTACGAGCAGTACTTC.

This clone was found a few times. The gene calls are TRBV2 and TRBJ1-1; TRBD1 matches 7 bases. The CDR3 totals 14 residues. V lost 6 bases to trimming and J lost 1 base; unmatched junction nucleotides: 5. Germline values: CDR1 SNHLY, CDR2 FYNNEI. For the CDR3, the DNA is TGTGCCAGCAGGGTAGGGACAGCGAACACTGAAGCTTTCTTT. Translation: CASRVGTANTEAFF. The variable domain in full, completed from reference TRBV2 and TRBJ1-1, reads EPEVTQTPSHQVTQMGQEVILRCVPISNHLYFYWYRQILGQKVEFLVSFYNNEISEKSEIFDDQFSVERPDGSNFTLKIRSTKLEDSAMYFCASRVGTANTEAFFGQGTRLTVV.

This sequence joins TRBV19 and TRBJ1-3, with a tentative D call TRBD1 (5 bases). This CDR3 has 14 residues. V was shortened by 6 bases and J by 0 bases, with 9 bases between the two germline ends. The germline V gene encodes CDR1 LNHDA and CDR2 SQIVND (reference sequence). CDR3 sequence: CASRDQGSGNTIYF. CDR3 nucleotides: TGTGCCAGTAGGGACCAGGGCTCTGGAAACACCATATATTTT.

The chain uses TRBV5-1 and TRBJ1-6; 7 bases line up with TRBD1. Germline V gene sequence: CDR1 SGHRS, CDR2 YFSETQ. The CDR3 spans 18 residues. The junction had 6 bases not matched to a gene; V was cut back by 0 bases and J by 0 bases. The CDR3 here is CASSLGDSPISYNSPLHF. In DNA form, the CDR3 reads TGCGCCAGCAGCTTGGGGGACAGCCCTATCTCCTATAATTCACCCCTCCACTTT.

The CDR3 DNA is TGTGCCAGCAGCTTGGCGCTGGGGAGCGACAATGAGCAGTTCTTC. Protein: CASSLALGSDNEQFF. The gene calls are TRBV5-5 and TRBJ2-1, with D perhaps matching TRBD2 (5 bases). CDR1 and CDR2 from the germline V gene are SGHKS and YYEKEE (reference sequence). With 0 bases removed from V and 5 bases from J, the gap between germline ends came to 12 bases. The CDR3 runs 15 residues.

The chain joins TRBV30 to TRBJ1-6, with 7 nucleotides matching TRBD1. Germline CDR1 and CDR2: GTSNPN and SVGIG (reference sequence). J was trimmed by 9 bases and V by 0 bases; bases with no gene match: 8. The CDR3 covers 15 residues. The CDR3: CAWSVMGRGGSPLHF. The CDR3 DNA reads TGTGCCTGGAGTGTAATGGGCAGGGGGGGTTCACCCCTCCACTTT.

The chain couples TRBV25-1 to TRBJ2-5; tentative D call: TRBD2 (6 bases). Germline V gives CDR1 MGHDK, CDR2 SYGVNS. The CDR3 extends over 15 amino acids. Trimming removed 4 bases from V and 3 bases from J, with 15 bases in between. CDR3 in DNA: TGTGCCAGCAGTGCCCGACTAGTGAGCGAAGAGACCCAGTACTTC. Amino acids: CASSARLVSEETQYF.